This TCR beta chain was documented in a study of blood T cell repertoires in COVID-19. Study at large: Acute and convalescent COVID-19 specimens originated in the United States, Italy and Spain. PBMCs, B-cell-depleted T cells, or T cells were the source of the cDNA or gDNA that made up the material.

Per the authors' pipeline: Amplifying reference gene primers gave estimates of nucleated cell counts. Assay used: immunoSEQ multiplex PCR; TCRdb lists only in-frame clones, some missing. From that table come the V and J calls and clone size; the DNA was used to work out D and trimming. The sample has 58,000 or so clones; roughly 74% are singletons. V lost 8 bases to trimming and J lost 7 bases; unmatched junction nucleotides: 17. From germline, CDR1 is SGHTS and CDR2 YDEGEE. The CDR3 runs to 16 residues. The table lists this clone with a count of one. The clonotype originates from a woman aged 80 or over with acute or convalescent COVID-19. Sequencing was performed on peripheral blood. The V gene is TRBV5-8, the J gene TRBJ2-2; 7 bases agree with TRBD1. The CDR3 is CASMRGLGVSVGELFF. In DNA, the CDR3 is TGTGCCAGTATGAGGGGGCTCGGGGTGTCTGTCGGGGAGCTGTTTTTT.